These 27 T cell receptor beta chains came from one sample sequenced in a study of blood T cell repertoires in COVID-19. The repertoire was sequenced with immunoSEQ multiplex PCR; TCRdb's copy has only in-frame clones and lacks some. This sample yields roughly 250,000 clones, of which 75% to 90% are seen a single time; around 0.8% belongs to the top ten. Sequences were obtained from peripheral blood. The receptors shown here come from a young man with acute or convalescent COVID-19.

This sequence joins TRBV11-3 and TRBJ2-3; TRBD2 is a possible D gene (6 bases). Per germline, CDR1 SGHNT and CDR2 YENEEA. With 3 bases removed from V and 1 base from J, the gap between germline ends came to 8 bases. There are 14 residues in the CDR3. The CDR3 sequence: CASSFGLRTDTQYF. The CDR3 nucleotides are TGTGCCAGCAGCTTCGGACTACGCACAGATACGCAGTATTTT.

The J gene is TRBJ1-1, the V gene TRBV12-3 or TRBV12-4, with TRBD1 as a possible D gene (5 bases). CDR3 length: 11 amino acids. V lost 6 bases, J lost 7 bases, and 9 bases lay in between. The CDR3 DNA is TGTGCCAGCAGCCAGGGTCTTGAAGCTTTCTTT. Amino acid sequence: CASSQGLEAFF.

This chain connects TRBV6-5 to TRBJ1-1, with 10 bases that match TRBD1. V gave up 6 bases and J gave up 10 bases; unmatched junction bases: 14. The germline V gene has CDR1 MNHEY and CDR2 SVGAGI. This CDR3 contains 15 residues. Here the CDR3 DNA reads TGTGCCAGCAGAACAACAAAAGGACAGGGGGTGAGAGCTTTCTTT. Encoded protein: CASRTTKGQGVRAFF.

The rearrangement links TRBV10-1 to TRBJ2-3; tentatively, D is TRBD2 (6 bases). The V end was cut by 2 bases, the J end by 6 bases, with 12 bases between. Germline V gene lookup returns CDR1 WNHNN and CDR2 SYGVQD (reference sequence). The CDR3 contains 14 residues. The CDR3 sequence: CASSEPGGEDTQYF. CDR3 DNA: TGCGCCAGCAGTGAGCCCGGCGGGGAGGATACGCAGTATTTT.

The chain joins TRBV10-3 to TRBJ2-4; 7 bases are a match to TRBD2. The CDR3 is 18 amino acids. Unmatched junction bases numbered 14, after V lost 3 bases and J lost 3 bases. In germline, CDR1 is ENHRY, CDR2 SYGVKD. The CDR3 DNA reads as TGTGCCATCAGTGACGCGGGAGCGAGGTTCATGGGCAAAAACATTCAGTACTTC. This sequence encodes CAISDAGARFMGKNIQYF.

The chain is built from TRBV6-5 and TRBJ2-7; D may be TRBD1 (6 bases). This CDR3 spans 14 amino acids. V lost 6 bases and J lost 2, with 14 bases in between. Germline V gives CDR1 MNHEY, CDR2 SVGAGI. The CDR3 DNA is TGTGCCAGCAGATTCCGGGACACCGCCTACGAGCAGTACTTC. The encoded protein is CASRFRDTAYEQYF.

This clone was counted a few times. The DNA for the CDR3 is TGTGCCAGCAGCTTAGCGGTAGGGAGCGGATCCTACGAGCAGTACTTC. It codes for CASSLAVGSGSYEQYF. The genes are TRBV7-2 and TRBJ2-7; D perhaps matches TRBD2 (5 bases). The V gene lost 0 bases and the J gene lost 1 base, with 13 bases spanning the gap. The CDR3 spans 16 residues. Looked up from germline, CDR1 is SGHTA and CDR2 is FQGNSA.

V gene TRBV5-5 combines with J gene TRBJ2-2; D not resolved. Per the germline V gene, CDR1 is SGHKS and CDR2 is YYEKEE (reference sequence). The CDR3 consists of 15 residues. Trimming shortened V by 3 bases and J by 5 bases, and 14 bases separated the two germline ends. The CDR3 loop reads CASSSKWLLTGELFF. As DNA, the CDR3 is TGTGCCAGCAGCTCTAAGTGGTTGCTGACCGGGGAGCTGTTTTTT. The full variable domain, rest sourced from reference TRBV5-5 and TRBJ2-2, is DAGVTQSPTHLIKTRGQQVTLRCSPISGHKSVSWYQQVLGQGPQFIFQYYEKEERGRGNFPDRFSARQFPNYSSELNVNALLLGDSALYLCASSSKWLLTGELFFGEGSRLTVL.

The V and J genes are TRBV28 and TRBJ1-5, with a weak D call TRBD1 (5 bases). The CDR3 covers 14 residues. V was pared by 7 bases and J by 2 bases, with 12 bases between. Germline assignment: CDR1 MDHEN and CDR2 SYDVKM. This CDR3 is CASTQGGGNQPQHF. The CDR3 DNA reads TGTGCCAGCACCCAGGGTGGGGGCAATCAGCCCCAGCATTTT.

The chain carries TRBV2 and TRBJ1-1; possible D gene TRBD1, 5 bases. The ends were cut back, 2 bases at V and 1 base at J, with 11 bases in the middle. Germline V gene lookup returns CDR1 SNHLY and CDR2 FYNNEI. CDR3 length: 15 residues. The CDR3 DNA is TGTGCCAGCAGTGAAATGAGCGGGGGGAACACTGAAGCTTTCTTT. Its protein is CASSEMSGGNTEAFF.

V is TRBV11-3 and J is TRBJ1-1, with a possible D match to TRBD1 (6 bases). The CDR3 has 13 residues. CDR1 SGHNT and CDR2 YENEEA come from the germline V gene. Trimming removed 5 bases from V and 5 bases from J, with 12 bases in between. CDR3 residues: CASSRTARTEAFF. CDR3 in DNA: TGTGCCAGCAGCCGGACAGCACGGACTGAAGCTTTCTTT.

There are many counts of this clone. Additional DNA sequences in this sample encode the identical CDR3. The chain joins TRBV6-1 to TRBJ1-2, with TRBD1 matching 8 bases. V lost 0 bases to trimming and J lost 5 bases; unmatched junction nucleotides: 5. The CDR3 has 15 residues. The germline gives CDR1 MNHNS, CDR2 SASEGT. CDR3 protein: CASSEAPDRGYGYTF. CDR3 bases: TGTGCCAGCAGTGAAGCCCCCGACAGGGGTTATGGCTACACCTTC.

The chain carries TRBV6-5 and TRBJ1-1, with 9 positions matching TRBD1. The J segment lost 7 bases and the V segment lost 4 bases, leaving 7 bases of the junction unmatched. CDR1 and CDR2 from the germline V gene are MNHEY and SVGAGI. CDR3 size: 14 residues. CDR3: CASSWTGDFGEAFF. CDR3 coding DNA: TGTGCCAGCAGTTGGACAGGGGATTTCGGTGAAGCTTTCTTT.

The chain is built from TRBV3-1 (or the pseudogene TRBV3-2) and TRBJ1-1, with 12 bases aligning to TRBD1. This CDR3 contains 17 residues. V dropped 2 bases and J dropped 0; count of bases not matched to a gene: 4. The V gene's germline CDR1 is LGHDT and CDR2 YNNKEL (reference sequence). CDR3 residues: CASSQRGTGGMNTEAFF. CDR3 bases: TGTGCCAGCAGCCAAAGGGGGACAGGGGGCATGAACACTGAAGCTTTCTTT.

The genes are TRBV19 and TRBJ2-3, with 7 nucleotides matching TRBD1. This CDR3 region has 15 residues. CDR1 is LNHDA, CDR2 SQIVND, per germline (reference sequence). J gave up 3 bases and V 5 bases, and 8 bases lay outside the gene matches. The CDR3 sequence is CASSQRGPVTDTQYF. The CDR3 DNA follows: TGTGCCAGTAGTCAGAGGGGGCCGGTGACAGATACGCAGTATTTT.

In its sample, this clone was seen a few times. This rearrangement joins TRBV7-9 to TRBJ1-2, with D perhaps TRBD1 (6 bases). V lost 1 base and J lost 8, with 11 bases in between. Germline V lookup: CDR1 SEHNR, CDR2 FQNEAQ (reference sequence). The CDR3 extends over 13 amino acids. The CDR3 coding sequence is TGTGCCAGCAGCTTAGATGGGGGCGAGGGCTACACCTTC. The encoded protein is CASSLDGGEGYTF.

The sample holds a few counts of this clone. The gene calls are TRBV5-1 and TRBJ1-1; unclear D gene. This CDR3 has 15 amino acids. The germline gives CDR1 SGHRS, CDR2 YFSETQ. Trimming shortened V by 4 bases and J by 1 base, and 14 bases separated the two germline ends. The CDR3 reads CASSVSAVRNTEAFF. The CDR3 nucleotides read TGCGCCAGCAGCGTGAGCGCGGTTAGGAACACTGAAGCTTTCTTT.

This clone was seen only once. J is TRBJ2-7 and V is TRBV6-7, with D possibly being TRBD1 (5 bases). TRBV6-7 is sorted into the ORF group, with uncertain function. CDR3 length: 14 residues. Trimming shortened V by 10 bases and J by 2 bases, and 18 bases separated the two germline ends. In DNA form, the CDR3 reads TGTGCCATCCCCCCCTGGGGCAGGACCTACGAGCAGTACTTC. Its protein is CAIPPWGRTYEQYF.

In its sample, this clone was seen a few times. The chain is built from TRBV29-1 and TRBJ1-6; no clear D gene. The ends were cut back, 6 bases at V and 1 base at J, with 7 bases in the middle. Germline V lookup: CDR1 SQVTM, CDR2 ANQGSEA. CDR3 length: 13 residues. The CDR3 region is CSVQKSYNSPLHF. In DNA, the CDR3 is TGCAGCGTCCAGAAGTCCTATAATTCACCCCTCCACTTT. Looking up the rest from reference TRBV29-1 and TRBJ1-6 gives the full variable domain: SAVISQKPSRDICQRGTSLTIQCQVDSQVTMMFWYRQQPGQSLTLIATANQGSEATYESGFVIDKFPISRPNLTFSTLTVSNMSPEDSSIYLCSVQKSYNSPLHFGNGTRLTVT.

The chain links TRBV30 to TRBJ2-1, with 7 bases lining up with TRBD2. The trim removed 2 bases at V and 9 bases at J, leaving 7 bases unmatched. Germline V gene lookup returns CDR1 GTSNPN and CDR2 SVGIG (reference sequence). The CDR3 extends over 13 amino acids. CDR3 loop: CAWSWTSGGEQFF. The CDR3 DNA reads as TGTGCCTGGAGTTGGACTAGTGGTGGTGAGCAGTTCTTC.

The genes are TRBV5-1 and TRBJ1-2; 9 bases are a match to TRBD1. Germline V lookup: CDR1 SGHRS, CDR2 YFSETQ. The CDR3 is 17 residues long. With 2 bases clipped from V and 6 bases from J, the junction kept 14 bases outside the gene matches. The CDR3 nucleotides are TGCGCCAGCAGCTTAGGGGACAGGGTGATCTCGATAGATGGCTACACCTTC. Translation: CASSLGDRVISIDGYTF.

J is TRBJ2-2 and V is TRBV10-2, with unresolved D. The V and J ends lost 10 bases and 6 bases respectively, with 15 bases between them. Germline loops: CDR1 WSHSY, CDR2 SAAADI. The CDR3 runs 13 residues. Written as DNA, the CDR3 is TGCGCCACATTAAGGTCGGAGCCCGGGGAGCTGTTTTTT. Translation gives CATLRSEPGELFF.

The count of this clone is one. V gene TRBV28 combines with J gene TRBJ2-5; weak D call: TRBD1 (5 bases). From germline, CDR1 is MDHEN and CDR2 SYDVKM. The V end lost 5 bases, the J end lost 5 bases, and 15 bases lay between the germline ends. This CDR3 is built from 14 residues. CDR3 in DNA: TGTGCCAGCAGTGACACAGGTGGGCTGGAGACCCAGTACTTC. The encoded protein is CASSDTGGLETQYF.

The V gene is TRBV11-2, the J gene TRBJ2-3; 7 bases are a match to TRBD2. CDR1 and CDR2 (germline): SGHAT, FQNNGV. The V segment lost 3 bases and the J segment 3 bases; nucleotides outside the gene matches: 18. CDR3 length: 19 amino acids. CDR3 nucleotide sequence: TGTGCCAGCAGCTTTGAGACAGAGCGAGTGGGGGGGTGGACAGATACGCAGTATTTT. This codes for CASSFETERVGGWTDTQYF.

This clone appeared a single time. The chain carries TRBV6-5 and TRBJ2-5; D perhaps matches TRBD1 (6 bases). CDR1 is MNHEY and CDR2 is SVGAGI in the germline V gene. This CDR3 contains 14 residues. V lost 6 bases to trimming and J lost 5 bases, with 16 bases between them. This CDR3 reads CASSLTGTGETQYF. As DNA, the CDR3 is TGTGCCAGCAGCCTAACAGGGACCGGGGAGACCCAGTACTTC.

This chain joins TRBV25-1 and TRBJ2-5; TRBD2 matches 8 bases. Trimming took 4 bases from V and 2 from J; bases not matched to a gene: 6. The CDR3 is 15 residues long. Germline V CDR1 and CDR2: MGHDK, SYGVNS. The DNA for the CDR3 is TGTGCCAGCAGTGGGTTAGCGGGGAAACAAGAGACCCAGTACTTC. Its translation is CASSGLAGKQETQYF.

This chain uses TRBV3-1 (or the pseudogene TRBV3-2) with TRBJ2-3, with D hard to call. Germline V gives CDR1 LGHDT, CDR2 YNNKEL (reference sequence). The CDR3 is 15 amino acids. V was pared by 4 bases and J by 2 bases, with 13 bases between. CDR3 region: CASSRRLSLTDTQYF. The CDR3 bases are TGTGCCAGCAGCCGAAGACTCTCCCTCACAGATACGCAGTATTTT.